The TCR beta chain described here comes from a study of cytomegalovirus exposure and HLA in healthy donors. Trimming pared 3 bases from V and 0 bases from J, leaving 15 bases between. CDR3 length: 17 residues. CDR1 ENHRY and CDR2 SYGVKD come from the germline V gene. This clone was detected a few times. 13 Jbeta primers and 60 Vbeta primers were used for the PCR. Produced via immunoSEQ multiplex PCR; TCRdb's table is partial and in-frame only. Of around 200,000 clones listed, about 80% are singletons. The origin of this receptor is a woman aged 60-75 years in good health and CMV-seropositive. The chain carries TRBV10-3 and TRBJ2-1; possibly TRBD1 for D (6 bases). Sequenced: PBMCs. The CDR3 region is CAISDMQGKISYNEQFF. DNA of the CDR3: TGTGCCATCAGTGATATGCAGGGGAAGATCTCCTACAATGAGCAGTTCTTC.